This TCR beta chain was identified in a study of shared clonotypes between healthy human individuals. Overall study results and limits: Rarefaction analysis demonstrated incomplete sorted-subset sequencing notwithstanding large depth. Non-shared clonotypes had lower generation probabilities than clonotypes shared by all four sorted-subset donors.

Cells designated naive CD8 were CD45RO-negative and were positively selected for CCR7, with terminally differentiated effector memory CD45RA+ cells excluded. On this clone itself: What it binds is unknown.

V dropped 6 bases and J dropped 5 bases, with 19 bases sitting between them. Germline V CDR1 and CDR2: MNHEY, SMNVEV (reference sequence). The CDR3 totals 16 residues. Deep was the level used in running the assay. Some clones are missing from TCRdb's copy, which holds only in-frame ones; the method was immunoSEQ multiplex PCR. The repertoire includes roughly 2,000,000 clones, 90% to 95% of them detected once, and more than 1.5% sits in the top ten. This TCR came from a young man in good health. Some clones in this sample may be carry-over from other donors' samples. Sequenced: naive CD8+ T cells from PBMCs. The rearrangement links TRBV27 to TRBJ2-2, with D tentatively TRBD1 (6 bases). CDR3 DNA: TGTGCCAGCAGATGGGCGGCGCCGAGGGGGACCGGGGAGCTGTTTTTT. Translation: CASRWAAPRGTGELFF.